This T cell receptor (beta chain) appears in the sequencing data of a study of Ad26.COV2.S vaccination and SARS-CoV-2 variants. Study findings and constraints: A substantial breadth of spike-specific CD8+ and CD4+ T cell responses after vaccination has been reported. Vaccinated individuals (as opposed to placebo recipients) had higher spike-specific TCR breadth.

Turning to this clone: Its antigen is not known.

Generated by immunoSEQ multiplex PCR, the TCRdb table keeps only in-frame clones and is missing some. The table lists roughly 350,000 clones, more than 75% of them singletons. Treatment described: some 20 received Ad26.COV2.S at low or high dose, single or two shots; roughly 5 received placebo; per-sample allocation not given. Sampling took place 63 days after the first vaccine or placebo injection. Donor was an adult aged 18-55 years in Boston. Immunization relied on an Ad26 vector, which expressed Wuhan-strain SARS-CoV-2 spike. This sequence originates from a person between 18 and 59 years old who received the Ad26.COV2.S COVID-19 vaccine or a placebo. The source was peripheral blood, collected in a trial of Ad26.COV2.S vaccine versus placebo.

The CDR3 DNA reads as TGTGCCAGCAAGGGCGGAAAACTGTTTTTT. Protein sequence: CASKGGKLFF. The rearrangement links TRBV25-1 to TRBJ1-4; no clear D. CDR1 and CDR2 (germline): MGHDK, SYGVNS. The V end was cut by 7 bases, the J end by 10 bases, with 7 bases between. This CDR3 comprises 10 residues.